The 32 T cell receptor beta chains listed next were all sequenced from one sample in a study of regulatory T cells in long-lasting Graves disease (dated by TCRdb to the early 2020s). Receptor libraries were prepared by multiplex PCR. The instrument was an Illumina HiSeq 4000. iRepertoire HTBI primers and Arm-PCR amplification of CDR3 regions were used to construct TCR beta libraries. The public reads were reanalyzed by TCRdb: fastp trimming at Q25, MiXCR alignment, in-frame beta chains only. When rows share a CDR3 protein, they turn into one entry using the most common DNA and genes. Present in this sample are 560,000 or so distinct CDR3 sequences, about 15% of which were seen just once. The ten largest clones take up more than 10% of the sample. This specimen's time point label, per the study, means: newly diagnosed GD, antithyroid drugs for less than 3 months. For both TCR sequencing and RNA sequencing, RNA was extracted from PBMCs in TRIzol.

This sample also appeared in a second study, on T cells in Graves' hyperthyroidism and ophthalmopathy.

The sample here was peripheral blood mononuclear cells (PBMCs), taken at new diagnosis, from a patient treated with antithyroid drugs. The source of these receptors is a man in his late teens or twenties with Graves disease. Donor details come from another sample of the same person, matched by shared clones.

There are many counts of this clonotype. The rearrangement uses TRBV12-5 and TRBJ2-1; 14 bases agree with TRBD2. Germline V gives CDR1 LGHNT, CDR2 FRNRAP. V shed 0 bases and J 6 bases; nucleotides not matched to a gene: 4. The CDR3 extends over 17 amino acids. The CDR3 spells CASGLVGLAGEGNEQFF. Here the CDR3 DNA reads TGTGCTAGTGGTTTGGTGGGACTAGCGGGAGAGGGCAATGAGCAGTTCTTC. Combining the CDR3 with reference TRBV12-5 and TRBJ2-1 gives the whole variable domain DARVTQTPRHKVTEMGQEVTMRCQPILGHNTVFWYRQTMMQGLELLAYFRNRAPLDDSGMPKDRFSAEMPDATLATLKIQPSEPRDSAVYFCASGLVGLAGEGNEQFFGPGTRLTVL.

This clonotype occurred many times. A far larger clone is just one base off, so this is likely a read error. The chain is built from TRBV11-3 and TRBJ2-7; 8 nucleotides agree with TRBD2. V trimming: 5 bases; J trimming: 7 bases; junction bases outside the gene matches: 16. CDR1 SGHNT and CDR2 YENEEA come from the germline V gene. The CDR3 has 16 residues. The CDR3 bases are TGTGCCAGCAGCCGCGTACTAGCGGAACTCTACAATGAGCAGTACTTC. This encodes CASSRVLAELYNEQYF.

This clonotype was seen only a few times. At one of its ends the junction is not consistent with the germline gene, which may arise from a read error. The genes are TRBV7-8 and TRBJ1-1; D remains ambiguous. The CDR3 has 15 residues. Germline CDR1 SGHVS, CDR2 FQNEAQ. CDR3 loop: CASSLASAGGTEVFF. DNA for the CDR3: TGTGCCAGCAGCTTAGCGTCGGCGGGAGGTACTGAAGTTTTCTTT.

J is TRBJ1-2 and V is TRBV7-3; D is ambiguous. Per the germline V gene, CDR1 is SGHTA and CDR2 is FQGTGA. Deletions cut 5 bases from V and 2 bases from J, with 9 bases between. The CDR3 is 13 amino acids. DNA for the CDR3: TGTGCCAGCAGCCCTCAGAAGAACTATGGCTACACCTTC. Encoded protein: CASSPQKNYGYTF. Full variable domain (outside the CDR3, taken from reference TRBV7-3 and TRBJ1-2): GAGVSQTPSNKVTEKGKYVELRCDPISGHTALYWYRQSLGQGPEFLIYFQGTGAADDSGLPNDRFFAVRPEGSVSTLKIQRTERGDSAVYLCASSPQKNYGYTFGSGTRLTVV.

Turning to this clonotype: One end of the junction is discordant with germline, which a read error may explain. The genes are TRBV6-4 and TRBJ1-4, with D unresolved. This CDR3 has 16 amino acids. In germline, CDR1 is MRHNA, CDR2 SNTAGT. CDR3 sequence reads: CASSYSSADPREKLFF. The CDR3 DNA reads as TGTGCCAGCAGTTACTCGAGTGCGGATCCCCGGGAAAAACTGTTTTTT.

With respect to this clonotype: A clone one base away is much larger, so this may be a read error. V and J are TRBV27 and TRBJ2-7; TRBD2 agrees at 11 bases. This CDR3 spans 15 amino acids. With 4 bases clipped from V and 4 bases from J, the junction kept 6 bases outside the gene matches. Germline CDR1 is MNHEY and CDR2 is SMNVEV (reference sequence). CDR3 residues: CASSSTSGAIYEQYF. The CDR3 DNA is TGTGCCAGCAGTTCGACTAGCGGGGCTATATACGAGCAGTACTTC.

The J gene is TRBJ2-7, the V gene TRBV20-1, with TRBD1 matching over 10 bases. Germline values: CDR1 DFQATT, CDR2 SNEGSKA (reference sequence). V lost 5 bases and J lost 6; bases outside the gene matches: 7. The CDR3 consists of 13 residues. CDR3 DNA: TGCAGTGCTCCTAGACAGGGGGCAGGCGAGCAGTACTTC. As protein: CSAPRQGAGEQYF.

This clonotype was picked up a small number of times. The rearrangement joins TRBV5-1 to TRBJ1-2; D not resolved. This CDR3 spans 16 amino acids. V lost 0 bases to trimming and J lost 5 bases, with 17 bases between them. The germline gives CDR1 SGHRS, CDR2 YFSETQ. CDR3 protein: CASSLATGRTDYGYTF. As DNA, the CDR3 is TGCGCCAGCAGCTTGGCAACCGGGAGAACAGATTATGGCTACACCTTC.

This clonotype is a singleton in its sample. The rearrangement joins TRBV27 to TRBJ1-2; TRBD1 is a possible D gene (5 bases). The germline gives CDR1 MNHEY, CDR2 SMNVEV (reference sequence). This CDR3 region has 15 residues. Trimming took off 5 bases at V and 4 bases at J, with 17 bases between the two ends. CDR3 sequence: CASSPPGRAGYGYTF. The CDR3 DNA reads TGTGCCAGCAGTCCCCCGGGGCGGGCGGGCTATGGCTACACCTTC.

This clonotype has ten or more counts. The J gene is TRBJ2-7, the V gene TRBV5-1; 7 nucleotides match TRBD1. The CDR3 is 15 amino acids. Germline V CDR1 and CDR2: SGHRS, YFSETQ. The junction had 9 bases not matched to a gene; V was cut back by 4 bases and J by 2 bases. The CDR3 bases are TGCGCCAGCAGCCCGGAACAGGGGTCTACCTACGAGCAGTACTTC. The encoded protein is CASSPEQGSTYEQYF.

This clonotype was seen more than once but under ten times. The chain recombines TRBV2 with TRBJ1-5; D is ambiguous. Germline-derived CDR1 and CDR2 are SNHLY and FYNNEI. The V end lost 8 bases, the J end lost 7 bases, and 12 bases lay between the germline ends. The CDR3 has 12 residues. CDR3 protein: CASGRDLQPQHF. CDR3 coding DNA: TGTGCCAGCGGAAGGGATTTGCAGCCCCAGCATTTT.

Many counts were recorded for this clonotype. This chain uses TRBV5-1 with TRBJ2-1; 9 bases align to TRBD1. Germline-derived CDR1 and CDR2 are SGHRS and YFSETQ. The CDR3 extends over 16 amino acids. V shed 2 bases and J 5 bases; nucleotides not matched to a gene: 8. CDR3 in amino acids: CASSFFRDRDHNEQFF. As DNA, the CDR3 is TGCGCCAGCAGCTTCTTCCGGGACAGGGACCACAATGAGCAGTTCTTC. Supplemented by reference TRBV5-1 and TRBJ2-1, the full variable domain reads KAGVTQTPRYLIKTRGQQVTLSCSPISGHRSVSWYQQTPGQGLQFLFEYFSETQRNKGNFPGRFSGRQFSNSRSEMNVSTLELGDSALYLCASSFFRDRDHNEQFFGPGTRLTVL.

This clonotype has only a few counts. It may be a read error: a sequence one base away is much more abundant. The chain employs TRBV3-1 and TRBJ2-5, with 12 bases identical to TRBD2. The junction had 7 bases not matched to a gene; V was cut back by 6 bases and J by 5 bases. The CDR3 is made up of 15 amino acids. The germline CDR1 and CDR2 sequences are LGHDT and YNNKEL (reference sequence). The CDR3 DNA sequence: TGTGCCAGCAGTTCGACTAGCGGGAGTTTCGAGACCCAGTACTTC. Translation: CASSSTSGSFETQYF.

The rearrangement joins TRBV29-1 to TRBJ2-7; tentative D call: TRBD2 (5 bases). Germline CDR1 is SQVTM and CDR2 is ANQGSEA. CDR3 length: 17 amino acids. Trimming pared 1 base from V and 6 bases from J, leaving 25 bases between. CDR3 nucleotides: TGCAGCGTTGAAGGTGCTAGCCCCGGTGGGGTCTTACGCGAGCAGTACTTC. Translation: CSVEGASPGGVLREQYF.

In its sample, this clonotype was seen a few times. The chain uses TRBV7-9 and TRBJ2-7; 9 positions match TRBD1. After removal of 6 bases from V and 0 bases from J, the junction contained 9 bases not matched to a gene. CDR3 length: 16 residues. CDR1 is SEHNR and CDR2 is FQNEAQ in the germline V gene (reference sequence). The CDR3 spells CASSFSGTGNSYEQYF. DNA for the CDR3: TGTGCCAGCAGTTTTTCAGGGACAGGGAACTCCTACGAGCAGTACTTC.

There are many counts of this clonotype. V usage is TRBV3-1 and J usage is TRBJ1-1; weak D call: TRBD1 (6 bases). Germline V CDR1 and CDR2: LGHDT, YNNKEL (reference sequence). CDR3 length: 14 residues. V lost 2 bases and J 4 bases, leaving 11 bases between the germline ends. The CDR3 nucleotides are TGTGCCAGCAGCCAAACCAGGGGATTCACTGAAGCTTTCTTT. As protein: CASSQTRGFTEAFF.

The CDR3, as DNA: TGTGCCACCAGTGACCCTTTTTACAATGAGCAGTTCTTC. It specifies CATSDPFYNEQFF. The rearrangement joins TRBV24-1 to TRBJ2-1, with unresolved D. This CDR3 region has 13 residues. Per the germline V gene, CDR1 is KGHDR and CDR2 is SFDVKD. Trimming took off 4 bases at V and 4 bases at J, with 7 bases between the two ends.

Notes on this clonotype: It is likely a read error: a sequence one base away is far more abundant. This rearrangement joins TRBV2 to TRBJ2-7, with a possible D match to TRBD2 (5 bases). CDR3 size: 16 residues. V lost 1 base to trimming and J lost 7 bases, with 20 bases between them. CDR1 and CDR2 (germline): SNHLY, FYNNEI. The CDR3 sequence: CASSEGGNLLDNEQYF. The CDR3, as DNA: TGTGCCAGCAGTGAAGGGGGTAACCTACTAGACAATGAGCAGTACTTC. The complete variable domain, with remaining parts taken from reference TRBV2 and TRBJ2-7, reads EPEVTQTPSHQVTQMGQEVILRCVPISNHLYFYWYRQILGQKVEFLVSFYNNEISEKSEIFDDQFSVERPDGSNFTLKIRSTKLEDSAMYFCASSEGGNLLDNEQYFGPGTRLTVT.

This clonotype was seen repeatedly, ten times or more. The chain uses TRBV2 and TRBJ2-7; D perhaps matches TRBD1 (6 bases). This CDR3 region has 14 residues. Germline V gives CDR1 SNHLY, CDR2 FYNNEI. V was cut by 7 bases and J by 3 bases, with 16 bases left in between. CDR3 loop: CASKGGTLVYEQYF. The DNA of the CDR3 is TGTGCCAGCAAAGGTGGGACATTGGTCTACGAGCAGTACTTC.

This clonotype was seen ten or more times. The rearrangement links TRBV27 to TRBJ2-5; 8 bases are a match to TRBD1. There are 14 residues in the CDR3. Trimming cost V 2 bases and J 4 bases; bases outside gene matches: 3. Per germline, CDR1 MNHEY and CDR2 SMNVEV (reference sequence). CDR3 in amino acids: CASSLQGARETQYF. For the CDR3, the DNA is TGTGCCAGCAGTTTACAGGGGGCCCGAGAGACCCAGTACTTC.

This clonotype was found a few times. The genes are TRBV9 and TRBJ2-7; no definite D call. Trimming removed 0 bases from V and 2 bases from J, with 9 bases in between. This CDR3 contains 14 residues. In germline, CDR1 is SGDLS, CDR2 YYNGEE. The CDR3 bases are TGTGCCAGCAGCGTAGGACCGTCGGCCTACGAGCAGTACTTC. Translating it yields CASSVGPSAYEQYF.

Of note for this clonotype: This could be a read error, since a much larger clone is one nucleotide away. This chain joins TRBV29-1 and TRBJ2-7, with D possibly being TRBD1 (5 bases). The length of the CDR3 is 13 residues. Trimming pared 7 bases from V and 12 bases from J, leaving 25 bases between. CDR1 and CDR2 (germline): SQVTM, ANQGSEA. The CDR3 bases are TGCAGCGCGGCCCCTTCAGGGCCGAACGGGCGGTACTTC. Translation: CSAAPSGPNGRYF.

The rearrangement links TRBV20-1 to TRBJ1-3, with a possible D match to TRBD1 (6 bases). Germline V gene lookup returns CDR1 DFQATT and CDR2 SNEGSKA (reference sequence). CDR3 length: 15 residues. V was clipped by 3 bases and J by 0 bases, with 12 bases between them. The CDR3 DNA follows: TGCAGTGCTAGGCGGACAGTTCTCTCTGGAAACACCATATATTTT. Its translation is CSARRTVLSGNTIYF.

The CDR3 loop reads CASSEVSTEAFF. CDR3 nucleotide sequence: TGTGCCAGCTCGGAGGTGAGCACTGAAGCTTTCTTT. V and J are TRBV18 and TRBJ1-1; no definite D call. The CDR3 sequence is 12 residues long. Germline V gene lookup returns CDR1 KGHSH and CDR2 LQKENI. V lost 6 bases, J lost 4 bases, and 9 bases lay in between.

This clonotype was found once. The chain links TRBV7-9 to TRBJ1-4; D gene ambiguous. CDR3 size: 15 residues. Per the germline V gene, CDR1 is SEHNR and CDR2 is FQNEAQ (reference sequence). Trimming removed 5 bases at V and 2 bases at J, with 12 bases between. CDR3 protein: CASSPGPETNEKLFF. CDR3 bases: TGTGCCAGCAGCCCCGGTCCGGAGACTAATGAAAAACTGTTTTTT.

The chain links TRBV6-2 or TRBV6-3 to TRBJ2-7, with 12 bases matching TRBD2. The CDR3 spans 16 residues. The germline V gene has CDR1 MNHEY and CDR2 SVGEGT. V shed 6 bases, J shed 5 bases, and the junction held 11 bases outside the gene matches. The CDR3 spells CASSTKTSGRIDEQYF. As DNA, the CDR3 is TGTGCCAGCAGCACAAAGACTAGCGGGAGAATCGACGAGCAGTACTTC.

The chain uses TRBV11-3 and TRBJ2-3, with 10 bases identical to TRBD2. V was clipped by 1 base and J by 2 bases; unmatched bases: 9. The CDR3 is 18 residues long. Germline CDR1 is SGHNT and CDR2 is YENEEA. The CDR3 reads CASSLGLTSGSTTDTQYF. CDR3 coding DNA: TGTGCCAGCAGCTTAGGCCTGACTAGCGGGTCTACCACAGATACGCAGTATTTT.

The gene calls are TRBV27 and TRBJ1-6, with D hard to call. Looked up from germline, CDR1 is MNHEY and CDR2 is SMNVEV (reference sequence). The CDR3 sequence is 16 residues long. V gave up 0 bases and J gave up 7 bases, with 13 bases separating them. The CDR3 DNA reads as TGTGCCAGCAGTTTATCAGTGGGGTTCGGGAATTCACCCCTCCACTTT. Its protein product is CASSLSVGFGNSPLHF.

The rearrangement links TRBV7-2 to TRBJ2-1, with D perhaps TRBD2 (6 bases). This CDR3 comprises 15 residues. V was trimmed by 3 bases and J by 3 bases, leaving 12 bases between them. Germline V gene data show CDR1 as SGHTA and CDR2 as FQGNSA. The CDR3 reads CASSFQASVYNEQFF. The CDR3 DNA reads TGTGCCAGCAGCTTTCAGGCTAGCGTCTACAATGAGCAGTTCTTC.

There are a few counts of this clonotype. The genes are TRBV5-4 and TRBJ1-1, with a weak D call TRBD1 (6 bases). Germline CDR1 reads SGHNT; CDR2 reads YYREEE (reference sequence). This CDR3 comprises 14 residues. V lost 4 bases to trimming and J lost 3 bases, with 13 bases between them. The CDR3 loop reads CASSKTQGYTEAFF. The CDR3 nucleotides are TGTGCCAGCAGCAAAACACAGGGATACACTGAAGCTTTCTTT.

J is TRBJ1-4 and V is TRBV9, with D unresolved. The CDR3 extends over 15 amino acids. Trimming took off 0 bases at V and 3 bases at J, with 9 bases between the two ends. Germline CDR1 reads SGDLS; CDR2 reads YYNGEE. CDR3 in DNA: TGTGCCAGCAGCGTAGATGGGGTGGCTAATGAAAAACTGTTTTTT. Protein sequence: CASSVDGVANEKLFF.

The chain is built from TRBV15 and TRBJ2-2, with a possible D match to TRBD1 (5 bases). The V gene's germline CDR1 is LNHNV and CDR2 YYDKDF (reference sequence). V was clipped by 4 bases and J by 4 bases, with 19 bases between them. This CDR3 is built from 17 residues. CDR3 DNA: TGTGCCACCAGCACCATCAAAGGGGTAAAGAGCACCGGGGAGCTGTTTTTT. It codes for CATSTIKGVKSTGELFF.